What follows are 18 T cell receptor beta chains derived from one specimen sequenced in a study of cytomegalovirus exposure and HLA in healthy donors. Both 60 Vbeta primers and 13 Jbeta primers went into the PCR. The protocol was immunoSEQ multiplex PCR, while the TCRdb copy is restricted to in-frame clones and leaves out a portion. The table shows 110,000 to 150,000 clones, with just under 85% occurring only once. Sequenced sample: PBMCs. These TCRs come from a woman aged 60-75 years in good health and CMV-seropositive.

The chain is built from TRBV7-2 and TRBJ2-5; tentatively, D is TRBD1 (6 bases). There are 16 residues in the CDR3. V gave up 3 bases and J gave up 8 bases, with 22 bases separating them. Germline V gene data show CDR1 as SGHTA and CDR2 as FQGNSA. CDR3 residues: CASSFPGTTIAPTQYF. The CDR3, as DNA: TGTGCCAGCAGCTTCCCCGGGACAACTATAGCGCCCACCCAGTACTTC.

The CDR3 protein is CASSQTASGSTDTQYF. The CDR3 DNA reads TGTGCCAGCAGCCAGACGGCTAGCGGGAGCACAGATACGCAGTATTTT. The chain has TRBV7-3 and TRBJ2-3, with 8 nucleotides matching TRBD2. Germline assignment: CDR1 SGHTA and CDR2 FQGTGA. V trimming: 5 bases; J trimming: 0 bases; junction bases outside the gene matches: 7. The CDR3 contains 16 residues.

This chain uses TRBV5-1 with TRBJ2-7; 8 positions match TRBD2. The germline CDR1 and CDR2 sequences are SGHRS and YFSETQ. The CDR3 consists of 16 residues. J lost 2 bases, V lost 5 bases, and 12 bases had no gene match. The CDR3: CASRRIAGYSTYEQYF. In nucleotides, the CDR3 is TGCGCCAGCAGAAGGATAGCGGGATACTCAACCTACGAGCAGTACTTC.

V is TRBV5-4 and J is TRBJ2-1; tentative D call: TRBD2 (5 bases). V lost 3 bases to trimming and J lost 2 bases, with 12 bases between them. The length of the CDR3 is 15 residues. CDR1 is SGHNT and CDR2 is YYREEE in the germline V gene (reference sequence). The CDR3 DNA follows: TGTGCCAGCAGCTCCGAGGGCTCCCCCTACAATGAGCAGTTCTTC. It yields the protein CASSSEGSPYNEQFF.

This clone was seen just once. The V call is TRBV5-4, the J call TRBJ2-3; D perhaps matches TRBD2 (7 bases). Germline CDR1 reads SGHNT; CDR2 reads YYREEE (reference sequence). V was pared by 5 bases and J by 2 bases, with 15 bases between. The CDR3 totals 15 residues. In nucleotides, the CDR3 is TGTGCCAGCAGTCGAAGGGGGGGCTTCACAGATACGCAGTATTTT. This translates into CASSRRGGFTDTQYF.

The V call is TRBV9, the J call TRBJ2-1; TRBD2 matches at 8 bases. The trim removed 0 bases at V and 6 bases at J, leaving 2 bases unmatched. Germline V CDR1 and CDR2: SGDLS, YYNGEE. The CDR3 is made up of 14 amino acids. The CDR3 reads CASSVAGGSNEQFF. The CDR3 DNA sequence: TGTGCCAGCAGCGTAGCGGGAGGGTCCAATGAGCAGTTCTTC.

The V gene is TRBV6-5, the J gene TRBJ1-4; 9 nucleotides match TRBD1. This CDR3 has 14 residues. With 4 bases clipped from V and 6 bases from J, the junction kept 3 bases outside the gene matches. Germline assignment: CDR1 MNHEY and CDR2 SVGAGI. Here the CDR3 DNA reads TGTGCCAGCAGTTCGGACAGGGGTGATGAAAAACTGTTTTTT. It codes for CASSSDRGDEKLFF.

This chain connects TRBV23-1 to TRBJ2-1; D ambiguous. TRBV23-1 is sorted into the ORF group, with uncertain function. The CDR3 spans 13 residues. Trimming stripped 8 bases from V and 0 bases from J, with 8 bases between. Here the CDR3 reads CASGANSYNEQFF. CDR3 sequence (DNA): TGCGCCAGCGGAGCGAACTCCTACAATGAGCAGTTCTTC.

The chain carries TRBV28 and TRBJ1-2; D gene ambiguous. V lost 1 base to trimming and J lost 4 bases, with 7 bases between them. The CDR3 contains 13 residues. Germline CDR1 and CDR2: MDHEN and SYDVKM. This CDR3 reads CASSLLNSYGYTF. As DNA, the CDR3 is TGTGCCAGCAGTTTATTGAACTCCTATGGCTACACCTTC.

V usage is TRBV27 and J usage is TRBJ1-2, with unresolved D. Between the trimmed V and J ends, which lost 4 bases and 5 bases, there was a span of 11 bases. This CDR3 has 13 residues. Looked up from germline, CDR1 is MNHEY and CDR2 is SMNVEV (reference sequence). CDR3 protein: CASSSHGEYGYTF. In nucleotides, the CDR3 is TGTGCCAGCAGTTCGCACGGGGAGTATGGCTACACCTTC.

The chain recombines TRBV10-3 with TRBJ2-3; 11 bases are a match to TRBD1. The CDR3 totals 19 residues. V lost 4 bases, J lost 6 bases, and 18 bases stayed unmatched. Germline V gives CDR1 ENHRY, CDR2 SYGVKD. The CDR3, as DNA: TGTGCCATCAGTGGGACAGGGGGCAGGGTAGCGGGAGCCTCGGATACGCAGTATTTT. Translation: CAISGTGGRVAGASDTQYF.

The CDR3 nucleotides read TGTGCCAGCAGACCGACTAGTCCCTACGAGCAGTACTTC. This codes for CASRPTSPYEQYF. The chain combines TRBV27 with TRBJ2-5; D is perhaps TRBD2 (6 bases). TRBJ2-7 explains the end of the DNA better; the J call may be wrong. The CDR3 is 13 amino acids. The germline gives CDR1 MNHEY, CDR2 SMNVEV (reference sequence).

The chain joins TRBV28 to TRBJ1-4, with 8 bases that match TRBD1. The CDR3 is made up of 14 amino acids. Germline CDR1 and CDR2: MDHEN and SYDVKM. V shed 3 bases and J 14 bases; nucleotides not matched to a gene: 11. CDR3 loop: CASSLPPSGTGLFF. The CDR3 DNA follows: TGTGCCAGCAGTTTGCCCCCTTCCGGGACAGGTCTGTTTTTT.

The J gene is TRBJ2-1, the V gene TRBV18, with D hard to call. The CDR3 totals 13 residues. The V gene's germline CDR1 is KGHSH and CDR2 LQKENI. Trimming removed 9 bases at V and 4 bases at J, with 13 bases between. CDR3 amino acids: CASCDSVYNEQFF. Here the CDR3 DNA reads TGTGCCAGTTGCGACTCGGTATACAATGAGCAGTTCTTC.

The CDR3 reads CASSLGLNQPQHF. For the CDR3, the DNA is TGTGCCAGCAGCTTAGGACTAAATCAGCCCCAGCATTTT. This chain connects TRBV7-9 to TRBJ1-5; D unclear. Germline V lookup: CDR1 SEHNR, CDR2 FQNEAQ (reference sequence). The CDR3 covers 13 residues. V lost 1 base and J lost 4, with 5 bases in between. The whole variable domain, filled in from reference TRBV7-9 and TRBJ1-5, reads DTGVSQNPRHKITKRGQNVTFRCDPISEHNRLYWYRQTLGQGPEFLTYFQNEAQLEKSRLLSDRFSAERPKGSFSTLEIQRTEQGDSAMYLCASSLGLNQPQHFGDGTRLSIL.

CDR3 sequence reads: CASSPDTGHGIGYTF. The CDR3 coding sequence is TGTGCCAGCAGTCCCGACACGGGACACGGAATCGGCTACACCTTC. The chain combines TRBV6-4 with TRBJ1-2; tentatively, D is TRBD1 (6 bases). CDR1 and CDR2 (germline): MRHNA, SNTAGT. Deletions cut 5 bases from V and 8 bases from J, with 21 bases between. The CDR3 is 15 amino acids.

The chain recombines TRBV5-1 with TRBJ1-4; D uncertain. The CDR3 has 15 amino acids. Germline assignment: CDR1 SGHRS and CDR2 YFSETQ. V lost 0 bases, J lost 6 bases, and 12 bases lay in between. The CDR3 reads CASSLAGQVDEKLFF. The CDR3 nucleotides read TGCGCCAGCAGCTTGGCCGGCCAGGTAGATGAAAAACTGTTTTTT.

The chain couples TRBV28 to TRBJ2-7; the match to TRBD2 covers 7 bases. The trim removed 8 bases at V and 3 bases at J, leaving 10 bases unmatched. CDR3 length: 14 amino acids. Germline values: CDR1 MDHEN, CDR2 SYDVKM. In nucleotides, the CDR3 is TGTGCCAGCCAGGTCTTTAGCGGGCTCTACGAGCAGTACTTC. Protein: CASQVFSGLYEQYF.